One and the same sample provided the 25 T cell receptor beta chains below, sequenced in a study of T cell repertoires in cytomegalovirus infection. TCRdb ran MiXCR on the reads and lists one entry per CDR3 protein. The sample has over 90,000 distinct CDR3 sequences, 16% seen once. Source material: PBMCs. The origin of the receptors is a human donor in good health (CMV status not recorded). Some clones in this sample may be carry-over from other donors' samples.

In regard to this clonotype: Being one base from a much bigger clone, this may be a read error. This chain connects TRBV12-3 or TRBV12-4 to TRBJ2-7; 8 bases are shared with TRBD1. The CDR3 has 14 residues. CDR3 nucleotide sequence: TGTGCCAGCATTTTAGGGCAGGGGGCCGACGAGCAGTACTTC. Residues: CASILGQGADEQYF.

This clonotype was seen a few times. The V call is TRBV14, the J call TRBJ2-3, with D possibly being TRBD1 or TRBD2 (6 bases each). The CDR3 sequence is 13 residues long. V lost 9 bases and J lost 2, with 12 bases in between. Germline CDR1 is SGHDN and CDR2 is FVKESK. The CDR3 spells CASNWGATDTQYF. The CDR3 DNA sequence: TGTGCCAGTAACTGGGGGGCCACAGATACGCAGTATTTT.

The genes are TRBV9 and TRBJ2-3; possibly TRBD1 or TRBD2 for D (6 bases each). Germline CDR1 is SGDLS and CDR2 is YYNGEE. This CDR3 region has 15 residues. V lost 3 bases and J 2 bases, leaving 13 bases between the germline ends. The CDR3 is CASSERRGITDTQYF. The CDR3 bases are TGTGCCAGCAGCGAGAGGAGGGGGATCACAGATACGCAGTATTTT.

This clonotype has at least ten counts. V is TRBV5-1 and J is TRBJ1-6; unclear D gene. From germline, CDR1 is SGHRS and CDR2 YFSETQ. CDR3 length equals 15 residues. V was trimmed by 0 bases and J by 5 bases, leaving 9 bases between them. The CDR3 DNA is TGCGCCAGCAGCTTGGAGATAGGAGATAATTCACCCCTCCACTTT. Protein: CASSLEIGDNSPLHF. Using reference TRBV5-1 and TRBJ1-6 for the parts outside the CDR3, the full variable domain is KAGVTQTPRYLIKTRGQQVTLSCSPISGHRSVSWYQQTPGQGLQFLFEYFSETQRNKGNFPGRFSGRQFSNSRSEMNVSTLELGDSALYLCASSLEIGDNSPLHFGNGTRLTVT.

This CDR3 is CASSYTGRGNNQPQHF. As DNA, the CDR3 is TGTGCCAGTAGTTATACTGGCAGGGGTAACAATCAGCCCCAGCATTTT. The chain couples TRBV19 to TRBJ1-5; a possible D gene is TRBD1 (6 bases). In germline, CDR1 is LNHDA, CDR2 SQIVND (reference sequence). The germline V and J ends were trimmed by 5 bases and 3 bases, with 17 bases remaining between them. This CDR3 is 16 amino acids long. Based on the CDR3 plus reference TRBV19 and TRBJ1-5, the full variable domain is DGGITQSPKYLFRKEGQNVTLSCEQNLNHDAMYWYRQDPGQGLRLIYYSQIVNDFQKGDIAEGYSVSREKKESFPLTVTSAQKNPTAFYLCASSYTGRGNNQPQHFGDGTRLSIL.

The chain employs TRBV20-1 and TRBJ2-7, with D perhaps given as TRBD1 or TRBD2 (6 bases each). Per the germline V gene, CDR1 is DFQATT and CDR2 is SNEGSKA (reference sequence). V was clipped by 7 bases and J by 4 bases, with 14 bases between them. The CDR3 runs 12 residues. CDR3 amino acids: CSGERGEYEQYF. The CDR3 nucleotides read TGCAGTGGTGAGAGGGGGGAATACGAGCAGTACTTC.

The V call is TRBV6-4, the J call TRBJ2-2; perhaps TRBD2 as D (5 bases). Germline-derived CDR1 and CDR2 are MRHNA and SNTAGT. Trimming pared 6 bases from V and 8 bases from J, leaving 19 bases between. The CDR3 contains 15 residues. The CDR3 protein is CASSRTTTSPGELFF. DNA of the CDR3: TGTGCCAGCAGCCGAACTACCACTAGTCCTGGGGAGCTGTTTTTT.

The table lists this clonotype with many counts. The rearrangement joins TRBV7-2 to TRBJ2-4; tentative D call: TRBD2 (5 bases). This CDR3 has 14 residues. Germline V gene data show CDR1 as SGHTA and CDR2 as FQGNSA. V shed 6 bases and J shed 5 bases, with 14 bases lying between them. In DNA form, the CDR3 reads TGTGCCAGCAGGAAAGTGGGGAGCCAAAACATTCAGTACTTC. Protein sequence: CASRKVGSQNIQYF.

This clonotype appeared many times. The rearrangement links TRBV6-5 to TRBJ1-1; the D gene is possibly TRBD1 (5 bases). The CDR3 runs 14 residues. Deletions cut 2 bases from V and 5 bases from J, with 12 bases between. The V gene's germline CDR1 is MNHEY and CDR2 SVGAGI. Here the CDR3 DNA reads TGTGCCAGCAGTTACAGGGGTCTATGGACTGAAGCTTTCTTT. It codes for CASSYRGLWTEAFF.

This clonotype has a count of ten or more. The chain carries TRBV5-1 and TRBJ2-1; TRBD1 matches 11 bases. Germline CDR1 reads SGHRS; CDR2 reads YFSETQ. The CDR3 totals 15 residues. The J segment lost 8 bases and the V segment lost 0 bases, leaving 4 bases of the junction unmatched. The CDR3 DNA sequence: TGCGCCAGCAGCTTGGGGACAGGGGGCATCGATGAGCAGTTCTTC. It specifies CASSLGTGGIDEQFF.

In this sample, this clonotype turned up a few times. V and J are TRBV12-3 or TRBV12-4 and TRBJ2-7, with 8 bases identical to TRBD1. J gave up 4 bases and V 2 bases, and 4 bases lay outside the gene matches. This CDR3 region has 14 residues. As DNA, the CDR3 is TGTGCCAGCAGTTTATTGGACAGGGCTTACGAGCAGTACTTC. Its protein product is CASSLLDRAYEQYF.

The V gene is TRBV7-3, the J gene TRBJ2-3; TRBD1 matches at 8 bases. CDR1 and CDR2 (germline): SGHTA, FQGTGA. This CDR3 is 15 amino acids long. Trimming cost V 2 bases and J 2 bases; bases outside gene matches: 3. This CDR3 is CASSLQGAYTDTQYF. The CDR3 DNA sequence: TGTGCCAGCAGCTTACAGGGGGCGTACACAGATACGCAGTATTTT.

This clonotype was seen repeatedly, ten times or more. The DNA of the CDR3 is TGTGCCAGCAGTTACCGTACCGGGACTAGCGGGGGCAATGAGCAGTTCTTC. It is translated as CASSYRTGTSGGNEQFF. The rearrangement links TRBV6-2 or TRBV6-3 to TRBJ2-1; 14 bases are a match to TRBD2. The germline V gene encodes CDR1 MNHEY and CDR2 SVGEGT. J was trimmed by 6 bases and V by 2 bases; bases with no gene match: 6. This CDR3 is built from 17 residues.

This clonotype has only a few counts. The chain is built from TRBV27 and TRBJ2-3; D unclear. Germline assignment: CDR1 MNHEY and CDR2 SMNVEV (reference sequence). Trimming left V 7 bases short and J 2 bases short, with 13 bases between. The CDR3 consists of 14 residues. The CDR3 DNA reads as TGTGCCAGCACCCGAGGTCCCAACACAGATACGCAGTATTTT. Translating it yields CASTRGPNTDTQYF.

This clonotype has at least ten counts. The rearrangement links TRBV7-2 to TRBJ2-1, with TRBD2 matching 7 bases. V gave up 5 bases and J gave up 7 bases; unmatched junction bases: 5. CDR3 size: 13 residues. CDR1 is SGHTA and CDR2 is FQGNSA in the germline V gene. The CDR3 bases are TGTGCCAGCAGCCGGGGACTACCTAATGAGCAGTTCTTC. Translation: CASSRGLPNEQFF.

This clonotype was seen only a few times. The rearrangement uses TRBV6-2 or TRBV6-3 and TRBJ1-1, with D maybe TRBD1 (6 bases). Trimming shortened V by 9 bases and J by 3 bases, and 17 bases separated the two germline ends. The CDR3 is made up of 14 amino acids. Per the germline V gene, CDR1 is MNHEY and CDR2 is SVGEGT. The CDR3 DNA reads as TGTGCCAGTGGGACACCCTGGGGCTACACTGAAGCTTTCTTT. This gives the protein CASGTPWGYTEAFF.

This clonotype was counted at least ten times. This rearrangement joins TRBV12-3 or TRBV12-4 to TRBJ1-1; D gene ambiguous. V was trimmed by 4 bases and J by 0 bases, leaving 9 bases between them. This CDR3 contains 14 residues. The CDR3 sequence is CASSSSTVNTEAFF. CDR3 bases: TGTGCCAGCAGTTCATCGACCGTGAACACTGAAGCTTTCTTT.

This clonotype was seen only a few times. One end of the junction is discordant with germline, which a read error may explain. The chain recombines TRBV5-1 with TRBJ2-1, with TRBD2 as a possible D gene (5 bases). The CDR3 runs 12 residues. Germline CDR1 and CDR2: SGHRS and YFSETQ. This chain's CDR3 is CASSLDGGHTHF. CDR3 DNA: TGCGCCAGCAGCTTGGATGGAGGCCACACACACTTC.

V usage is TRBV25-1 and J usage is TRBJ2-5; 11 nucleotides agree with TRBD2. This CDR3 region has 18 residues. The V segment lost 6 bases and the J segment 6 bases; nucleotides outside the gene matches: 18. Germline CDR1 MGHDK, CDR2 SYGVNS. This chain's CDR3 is CASREKAGGGLAGQTQYF. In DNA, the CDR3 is TGTGCCAGCAGAGAAAAGGCAGGGGGTGGACTAGCGGGTCAGACCCAGTACTTC.

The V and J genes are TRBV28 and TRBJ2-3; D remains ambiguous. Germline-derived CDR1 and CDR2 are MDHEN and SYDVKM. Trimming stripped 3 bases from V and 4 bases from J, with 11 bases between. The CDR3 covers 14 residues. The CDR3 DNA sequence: TGTGCCAGCAGTTTTCTGTCTGCGGCAGATACGCAGTATTTT. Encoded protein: CASSFLSAADTQYF.

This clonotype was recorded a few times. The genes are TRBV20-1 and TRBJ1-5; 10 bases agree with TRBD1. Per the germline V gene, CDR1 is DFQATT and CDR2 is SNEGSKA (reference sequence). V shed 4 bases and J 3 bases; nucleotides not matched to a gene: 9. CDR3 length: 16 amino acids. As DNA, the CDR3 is TGCAGTGCTACCAAGCCCGGGACAGGGGTCAATCAGCCCCAGCATTTT. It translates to CSATKPGTGVNQPQHF.

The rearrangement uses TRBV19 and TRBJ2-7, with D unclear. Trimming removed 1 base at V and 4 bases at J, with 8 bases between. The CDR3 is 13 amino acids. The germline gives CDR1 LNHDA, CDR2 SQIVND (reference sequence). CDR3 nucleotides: TGTGCCAGTAGTATAGGGCAGGAATACGAGCAGTACTTC. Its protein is CASSIGQEYEQYF.

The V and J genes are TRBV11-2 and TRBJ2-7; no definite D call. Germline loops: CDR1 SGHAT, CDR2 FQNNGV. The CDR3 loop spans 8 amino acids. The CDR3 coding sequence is TGTGCGATGGACGAGCAGTACTTC. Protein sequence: CAMDEQYF.

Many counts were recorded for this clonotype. The CDR3 bases are TGTGCCAGCAGCGGGGGGGGGTTTAAACTCTCCTACAATGAGCAGTTCTTC. Translated, it gives CASSGGGFKLSYNEQFF. The chain is built from TRBV7-8 and TRBJ2-1; 7 bases agree with TRBD2. The germline V gene has CDR1 SGHVS and CDR2 FQNEAQ. V shed 5 bases, J shed 0 bases, and the junction held 10 bases outside the gene matches. CDR3 length: 17 amino acids.

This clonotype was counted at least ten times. The DNA of the CDR3 is TGTGCCAGCAGCTTAGAGGGGGACCTCCGATACAATGAGCAGTTCTTC. Protein: CASSLEGDLRYNEQFF. The chain combines TRBV7-2 with TRBJ2-1; D may be TRBD1 (6 bases). Germline values: CDR1 SGHTA, CDR2 FQGNSA. V lost 1 base and J lost 4, with 14 bases in between. The length of the CDR3 is 16 residues.